The 24 T cell receptor beta chains below come from one sample, sequenced in a study of T cell changes during pregnancy in multiple sclerosis. Clones were sequenced by immunoSEQ multiplex PCR, and TCRdb holds only the in-frame ones, with some missing. The data hold 60,000 to 75,000 clones, with roughly 89% observed a single time. The specimen was peripheral blood, collected in the second trimester of pregnancy. These receptors all come from a female donor with multiple sclerosis, enrolled in a pregnancy study.

The V gene is TRBV4-3, the J gene TRBJ1-1; a weak D match, TRBD1 (5 bases). The CDR3 is 14 residues long. CDR1 is LGHNA and CDR2 is YSLEER in the germline V gene. V lost 1 base and J 7 bases, leaving 13 bases between the germline ends. CDR3 in amino acids: CASSQVSGRGEAFF. CDR3 DNA: TGCGCCAGCAGCCAAGTGTCGGGGCGGGGTGAAGCTTTCTTT.

J is TRBJ1-2 and V is TRBV19; D is perhaps TRBD1 (6 bases). The CDR3 runs 21 residues. The germline gives CDR1 LNHDA, CDR2 SQIVND (reference sequence). The V end lost 3 bases, the J end lost 3 bases, and 32 bases lay between the germline ends. The CDR3 region has the DNA TGTGCCAGTAGTATGTTCCCAAAAACAGGGACGGGGCGACGGGGGGACTATGGCTACACCTTC. Its translation is CASSMFPKTGTGRRGDYGYTF.

CDR3 amino acids: CASSGGQDSLLGGGNTIYF. CDR3 coding DNA: TGTGCCAGCAGTGGGGGACAGGACTCCCTCCTAGGAGGTGGAAACACCATATATTTT. This sequence joins TRBV6-1 and TRBJ1-3, with 8 bases identical to TRBD1. Germline V gives CDR1 MNHNS, CDR2 SASEGT. V trimming: 4 bases; J trimming: 3 bases; junction bases outside the gene matches: 17. CDR3 length: 19 amino acids.

The chain recombines TRBV6-1 with TRBJ2-1; 7 positions match TRBD2. Germline CDR1 and CDR2: MNHNS and SASEGT. J was trimmed by 5 bases and V by 8 bases; bases with no gene match: 6. The CDR3 contains 13 residues. This CDR3 is CASFGRGNNEQFF. CDR3 DNA: TGTGCCAGCTTTGGGAGGGGAAACAATGAGCAGTTCTTC.

The rearrangement links TRBV2 to TRBJ1-1; no definite D call. V gave up 0 bases and J gave up 0 bases, with 8 bases separating them. This CDR3 is 15 amino acids long. CDR1 is SNHLY and CDR2 is FYNNEI in the germline V gene. Here the CDR3 DNA reads TGTGCCAGCAGTGAAGCGGAGACTCTGAACACTGAAGCTTTCTTT. This encodes CASSEAETLNTEAFF.

The CDR3 is CASSIDTWQGGYTF. As DNA, the CDR3 is TGTGCCAGTAGTATTGACACCTGGCAGGGTGGCTACACCTTC. This chain connects TRBV19 to TRBJ1-2; tentative D call: TRBD1 (5 bases). V was clipped by 3 bases and J by 7 bases, with 15 bases between them. CDR1 and CDR2 (germline): LNHDA, SQIVND (reference sequence). The CDR3 is made up of 14 amino acids.

The J gene is TRBJ2-1, the V gene TRBV9, with D hard to call. Germline V gene lookup returns CDR1 SGDLS and CDR2 YYNGEE. V gave up 0 bases and J gave up 5 bases, with 6 bases separating them. CDR3 length: 13 residues. The CDR3: CASSVGADNEQFF. DNA of the CDR3: TGTGCCAGCAGCGTAGGGGCTGACAATGAGCAGTTCTTC. Combining the CDR3 with reference TRBV9 and TRBJ2-1 gives the whole variable domain DSGVTQTPKHLITATGQRVTLRCSPRSGDLSVYWYQQSLDQGLQFLIQYYNGEERAKGNILERFSAQQFPDLHSELNLSSLELGDSALYFCASSVGADNEQFFGPGTRLTVL.

J is TRBJ2-5 and V is TRBV11-1, with D hard to call. The CDR3 extends over 15 amino acids. Germline CDR1 is SGHAT and CDR2 is FQDESV (reference sequence). Deletions cut 2 bases from V and 0 bases from J, with 10 bases between. CDR3 amino acids: CASSLSQFNQETQYF. The CDR3 DNA reads as TGTGCCAGCAGCTTATCACAGTTTAACCAAGAGACCCAGTACTTC.

The chain joins TRBV6-1 to TRBJ1-5; 7 positions agree with TRBD1. This CDR3 spans 13 amino acids. Germline assignment: CDR1 MNHNS and CDR2 SASEGT. V gave up 8 bases and J gave up 5 bases; unmatched junction bases: 6. CDR3 residues: CASGRTGDQPQHF. The CDR3 DNA reads as TGTGCCAGCGGCCGGACAGGCGATCAGCCCCAGCATTTT.

This chain connects TRBV7-9 to TRBJ1-3; unclear D gene. Trimming stripped 4 bases from V and 0 bases from J, with 10 bases between. CDR3 length: 15 residues. Germline CDR1 and CDR2: SEHNR and FQNEAQ (reference sequence). Here the CDR3 DNA reads TGTGCCAGCAGCTCAGACACCTTCTCTGGAAACACCATATATTTT. The encoded protein is CASSSDTFSGNTIYF.

The chain couples TRBV30 to TRBJ1-5; possible D gene TRBD1, 5 bases. With 1 base removed from V and 5 bases from J, the gap between germline ends came to 9 bases. The CDR3 runs to 13 residues. Germline assignment: CDR1 GTSNPN and CDR2 SVGIG (reference sequence). CDR3 in DNA: TGTGCCTGGAGTGAAGACAGAGATCAGCCCCAGCATTTT. It yields the protein CAWSEDRDQPQHF.

The chain recombines TRBV10-3 with TRBJ2-7; tentatively, D is TRBD2 (5 bases). Germline CDR1 ENHRY, CDR2 SYGVKD. The V and J ends lost 5 bases and 4 bases respectively, with 9 bases between them. CDR3 length equals 12 residues. The CDR3 reads CAISTGNYEQYF. For the CDR3, the DNA is TGTGCCATCAGTACCGGGAATTACGAGCAGTACTTC.

CDR3 sequence: CASSLAVRTRGQETQYF. CDR3 nucleotides: TGTGCCAGCAGCTTAGCGGTCCGCACTAGAGGGCAAGAGACCCAGTACTTC. The chain is built from TRBV7-8 and TRBJ2-5, with TRBD2 as a possible D gene (5 bases). Germline assignment: CDR1 SGHVS and CDR2 FQNEAQ. V was pared by 0 bases and J by 2 bases, with 16 bases between. The CDR3 covers 17 residues. The variable domain in full, completed from reference TRBV7-8 and TRBJ2-5, reads GAGVSQSPRYKVAKRGQDVALRCDPISGHVSLFWYQQALGQGPEFLTYFQNEAQLDKSGLPSDRFFAERPEGSVSTLKIQRTQQEDSAVYLCASSLAVRTRGQETQYFGPGTRLLVL.

V gene TRBV9 combines with J gene TRBJ2-3; tentatively, D is TRBD2 (5 bases). CDR3 length: 16 residues. The germline gives CDR1 SGDLS, CDR2 YYNGEE. V lost 1 base to trimming and J lost 0 bases, with 12 bases between them. This chain's CDR3 is CASSVLASTSTDTQYF. CDR3 sequence (DNA): TGTGCCAGCAGCGTACTAGCTAGCACAAGCACAGATACGCAGTATTTT.

This clone was observed a single time. The genes are TRBV12-2 and TRBJ2-7; TRBD1 is the table's D call, not checked against the DNA. TRBV12-2 is labeled a pseudogene. The CDR3 runs to 16 residues. This chain's CDR3 is CASHFVLGQGIYEQYF. CDR3 DNA: TGTGCAAGTCACTTCGTCCTGGGACAGGGAATATACGAGCAGTACTTC.

V is TRBV11-3 and J is TRBJ2-3; 9 bases are a match to TRBD2. After removal of 1 base from V and 3 bases from J, the junction contained 5 bases not matched to a gene. Germline V gene data show CDR1 as SGHNT and CDR2 as YENEEA. The CDR3 is 16 residues long. CDR3: CASSLGAGGSTDTQYF. CDR3 sequence (DNA): TGTGCCAGCAGCTTAGGAGCGGGGGGATCGACAGATACGCAGTATTTT.

The V call is TRBV6-5, the J call TRBJ1-5; the D is unclear. The CDR3 is 13 residues long. The ends were cut back, 5 bases at V and 6 bases at J, with 11 bases in the middle. Germline CDR1 MNHEY, CDR2 SVGAGI. The CDR3: CASSLASGQPQHF. Here the CDR3 DNA reads TGTGCCAGCAGTCTAGCTTCAGGTCAGCCCCAGCATTTT.

The chain combines TRBV27 with TRBJ1-6; D is ambiguous. Per germline, CDR1 MNHEY and CDR2 SMNVEV (reference sequence). The CDR3 is made up of 14 amino acids. The V gene lost 8 bases and the J gene lost 4 bases, with 12 bases spanning the gap. CDR3 nucleotide sequence: TGTGCCAGCCCCCGCGGTCCATATAATTCACCCCTCCACTTT. Translating gives CASPRGPYNSPLHF.

The chain combines TRBV11-3 with TRBJ2-1, with 9 positions matching TRBD1. Trimming took 5 bases from V and 3 from J; bases not matched to a gene: 5. The CDR3 runs to 15 residues. Germline CDR1 is SGHNT and CDR2 is YENEEA. CDR3 sequence (DNA): TGTGCCAGCAGCCCCGGGACAGGGATCTACAATGAGCAGTTCTTC. Protein sequence: CASSPGTGIYNEQFF. Complete variable domain (other parts from reference TRBV11-3 and TRBJ2-1): EAGVVQSPRYKIIEKKQPVAFWCNPISGHNTLYWYLQNLGQGPELLIRYENEEAVDDSQLPKDRFSAERLKGVDSTLKIQPAELGDSAVYLCASSPGTGIYNEQFFGPGTRLTVL.

The V gene is TRBV5-6, the J gene TRBJ2-7, with D possibly matching TRBD2 (6 bases). V lost 0 bases and J lost 9, with 13 bases in between. Germline lookup yields CDR1 SGHDT and CDR2 YYEEEE. CDR3 length equals 13 residues. The CDR3: CASSLGLEVWQYF. CDR3 sequence (DNA): TGTGCCAGCAGCTTGGGACTAGAGGTCTGGCAGTACTTC.

The chain combines TRBV28 with TRBJ2-3; 11 bases are a match to TRBD2. The germline V gene encodes CDR1 MDHEN and CDR2 SYDVKM. The J segment lost 3 bases and the V segment lost 5 bases, leaving 10 bases of the junction unmatched. CDR3 length equals 17 residues. CDR3 residues: CASSLLAGGPGTDTQYF. The CDR3 nucleotides read TGTGCCAGCAGTCTATTAGCGGGAGGGCCGGGGACAGATACGCAGTATTTT.

CDR3 coding DNA: TGTGCCATCAATCGACAGGGTTCGGGGTATGGCTACACCTTC. This translates into CAINRQGSGYGYTF. This chain uses TRBV10-3 with TRBJ1-2; TRBD1 agrees at 7 bases. The CDR3 spans 14 residues. Trimming removed 7 bases from V and 5 bases from J; junction bases left unmatched: 10. Germline V gene sequence: CDR1 ENHRY, CDR2 SYGVKD.

This chain links TRBV19 with TRBJ1-4, with TRBD1 matching 8 bases. Germline V gives CDR1 LNHDA, CDR2 SQIVND (reference sequence). Trimming removed 0 bases from V and 10 bases from J; junction bases left unmatched: 10. The CDR3 spans 16 residues. For the CDR3, the DNA is TGTGCCAGTAGTATAGAGAGGACAGGGAGTCTCGGAAAACTGTTTTTT. This codes for CASSIERTGSLGKLFF.

The V gene is TRBV5-1, the J gene TRBJ2-7; D not certain. The germline CDR1 and CDR2 sequences are SGHRS and YFSETQ. The CDR3 runs to 14 residues. Trimming left V 0 bases short and J 0 bases short, with 7 bases between. The DNA for the CDR3 is TGCGCCAGCAGCTTGGTGGGCTCCTCCTACGAGCAGTACTTC. Translating it yields CASSLVGSSYEQYF.